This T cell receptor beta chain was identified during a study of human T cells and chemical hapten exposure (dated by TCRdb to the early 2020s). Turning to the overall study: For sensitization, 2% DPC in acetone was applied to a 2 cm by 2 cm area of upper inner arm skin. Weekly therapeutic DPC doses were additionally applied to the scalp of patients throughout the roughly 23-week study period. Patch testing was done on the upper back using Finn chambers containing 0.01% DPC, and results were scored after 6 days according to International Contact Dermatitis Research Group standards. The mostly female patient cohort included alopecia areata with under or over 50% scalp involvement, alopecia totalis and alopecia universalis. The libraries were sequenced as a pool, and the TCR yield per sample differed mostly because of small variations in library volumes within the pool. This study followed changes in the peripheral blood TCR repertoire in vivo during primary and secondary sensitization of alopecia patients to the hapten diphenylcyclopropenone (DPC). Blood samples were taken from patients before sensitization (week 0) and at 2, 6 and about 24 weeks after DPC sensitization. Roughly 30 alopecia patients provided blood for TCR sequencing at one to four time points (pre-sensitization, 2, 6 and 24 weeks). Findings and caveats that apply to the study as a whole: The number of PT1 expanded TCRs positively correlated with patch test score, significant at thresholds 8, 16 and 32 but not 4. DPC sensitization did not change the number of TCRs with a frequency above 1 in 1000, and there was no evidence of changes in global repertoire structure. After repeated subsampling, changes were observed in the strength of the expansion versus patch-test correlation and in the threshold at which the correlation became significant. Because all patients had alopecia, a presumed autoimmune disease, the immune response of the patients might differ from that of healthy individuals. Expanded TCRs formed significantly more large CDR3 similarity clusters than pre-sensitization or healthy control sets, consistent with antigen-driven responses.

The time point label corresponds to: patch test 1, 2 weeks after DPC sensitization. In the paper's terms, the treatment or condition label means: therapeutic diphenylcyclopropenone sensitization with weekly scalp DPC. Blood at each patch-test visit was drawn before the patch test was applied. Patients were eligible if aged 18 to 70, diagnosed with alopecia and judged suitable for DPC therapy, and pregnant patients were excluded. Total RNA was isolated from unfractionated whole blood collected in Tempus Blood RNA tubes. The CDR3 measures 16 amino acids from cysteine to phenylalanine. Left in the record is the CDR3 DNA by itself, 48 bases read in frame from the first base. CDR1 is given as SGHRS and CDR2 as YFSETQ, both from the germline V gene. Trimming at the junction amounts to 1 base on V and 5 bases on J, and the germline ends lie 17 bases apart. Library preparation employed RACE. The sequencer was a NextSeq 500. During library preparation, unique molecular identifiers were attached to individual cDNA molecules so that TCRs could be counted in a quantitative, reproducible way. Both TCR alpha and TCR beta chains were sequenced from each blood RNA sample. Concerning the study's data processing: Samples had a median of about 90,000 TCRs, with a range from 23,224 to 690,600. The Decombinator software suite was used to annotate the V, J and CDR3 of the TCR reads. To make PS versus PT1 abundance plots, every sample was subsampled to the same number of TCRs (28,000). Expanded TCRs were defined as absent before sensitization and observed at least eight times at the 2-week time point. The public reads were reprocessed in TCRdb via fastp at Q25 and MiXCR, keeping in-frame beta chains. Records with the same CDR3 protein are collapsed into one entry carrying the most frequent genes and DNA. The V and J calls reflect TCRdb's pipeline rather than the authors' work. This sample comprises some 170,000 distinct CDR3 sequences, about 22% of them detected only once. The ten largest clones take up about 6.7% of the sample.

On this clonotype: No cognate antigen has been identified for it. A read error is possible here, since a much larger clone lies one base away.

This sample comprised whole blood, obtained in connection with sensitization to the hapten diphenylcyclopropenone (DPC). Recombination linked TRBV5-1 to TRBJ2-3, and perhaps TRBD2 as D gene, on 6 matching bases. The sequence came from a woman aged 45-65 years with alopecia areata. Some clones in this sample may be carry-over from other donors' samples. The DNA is TGCGCCAGCAGCTTGTTCGGGGGAGTCGGCATAGATACGCAGTATTTT. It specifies CASSLFGGVGIDTQYF.